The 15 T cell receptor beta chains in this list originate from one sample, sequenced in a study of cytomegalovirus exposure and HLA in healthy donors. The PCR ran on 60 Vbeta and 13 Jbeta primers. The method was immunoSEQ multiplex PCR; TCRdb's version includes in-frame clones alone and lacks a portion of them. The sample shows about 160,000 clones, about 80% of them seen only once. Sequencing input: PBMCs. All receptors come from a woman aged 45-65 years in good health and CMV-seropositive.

The CDR3 here is CASSVGQIYEQFF. CDR3 sequence (DNA): TGTGCCAGCAGCGTAGGGCAGATTTACGAGCAGTTCTTC. The chain carries TRBV9 and TRBJ2-1, with unresolved D. The CDR3 extends over 13 amino acids. The V gene lost 0 bases and the J gene lost 10 bases, with 11 bases spanning the gap. The V gene's germline CDR1 is SGDLS and CDR2 YYNGEE.

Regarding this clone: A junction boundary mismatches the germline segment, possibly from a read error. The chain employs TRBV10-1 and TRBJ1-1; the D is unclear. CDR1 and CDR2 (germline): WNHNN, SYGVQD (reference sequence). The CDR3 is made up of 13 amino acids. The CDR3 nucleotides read TGCGCCAGCAGTGAGAACGTGAACACCGAAGCTTTCTTT. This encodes CASSENVNTEAFF.

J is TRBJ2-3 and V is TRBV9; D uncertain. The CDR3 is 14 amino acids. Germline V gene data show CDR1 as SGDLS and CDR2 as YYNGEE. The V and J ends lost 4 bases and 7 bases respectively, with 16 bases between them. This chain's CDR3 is CASSPPVAPHTQYF. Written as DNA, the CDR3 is TGTGCCAGCAGCCCACCAGTGGCCCCACATACGCAGTATTTT.

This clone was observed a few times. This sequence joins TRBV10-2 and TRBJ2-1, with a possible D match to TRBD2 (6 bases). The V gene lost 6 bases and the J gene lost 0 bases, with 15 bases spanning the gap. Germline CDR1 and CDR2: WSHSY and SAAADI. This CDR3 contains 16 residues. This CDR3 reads CASRTSSAPSYNEQFF. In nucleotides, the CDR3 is TGCGCCAGCAGGACTTCTAGCGCCCCCTCCTACAATGAGCAGTTCTTC.

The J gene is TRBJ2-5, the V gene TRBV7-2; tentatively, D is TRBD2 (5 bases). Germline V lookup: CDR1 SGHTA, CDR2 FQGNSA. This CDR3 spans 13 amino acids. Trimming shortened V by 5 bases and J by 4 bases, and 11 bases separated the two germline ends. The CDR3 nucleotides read TGTGCCAGCAGCCTCACTAGGCTAGAGACCCAGTACTTC. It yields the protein CASSLTRLETQYF.

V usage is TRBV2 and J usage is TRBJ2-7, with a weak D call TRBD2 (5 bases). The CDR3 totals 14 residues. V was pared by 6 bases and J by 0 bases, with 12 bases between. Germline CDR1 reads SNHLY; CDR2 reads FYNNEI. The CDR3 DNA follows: TGTGCCAGCAGCTTCGAGCGGCACTCCTACGAGCAGTACTTC. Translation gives CASSFERHSYEQYF.

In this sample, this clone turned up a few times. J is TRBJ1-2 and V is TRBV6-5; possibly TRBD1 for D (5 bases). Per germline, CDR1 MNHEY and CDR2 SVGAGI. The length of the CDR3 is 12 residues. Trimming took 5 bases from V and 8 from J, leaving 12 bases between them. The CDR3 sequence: CASSGGSWGYTF. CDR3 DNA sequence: TGTGCCAGCAGTGGGGGGTCGTGGGGCTACACCTTC.

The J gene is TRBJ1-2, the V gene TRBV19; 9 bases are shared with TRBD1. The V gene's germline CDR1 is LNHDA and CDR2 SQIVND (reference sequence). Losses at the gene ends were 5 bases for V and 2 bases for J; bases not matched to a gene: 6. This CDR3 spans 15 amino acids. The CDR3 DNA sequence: TGTGCCAGTAGTCCCACCGGGACAGGGAACTATGGCTACACCTTC. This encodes CASSPTGTGNYGYTF.

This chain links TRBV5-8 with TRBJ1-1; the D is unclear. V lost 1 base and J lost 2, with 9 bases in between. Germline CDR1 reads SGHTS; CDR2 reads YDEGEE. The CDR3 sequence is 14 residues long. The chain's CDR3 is CASSLYPGNTEAFF. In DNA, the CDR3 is TGTGCCAGCAGCTTGTATCCAGGCAACACTGAAGCTTTCTTT.

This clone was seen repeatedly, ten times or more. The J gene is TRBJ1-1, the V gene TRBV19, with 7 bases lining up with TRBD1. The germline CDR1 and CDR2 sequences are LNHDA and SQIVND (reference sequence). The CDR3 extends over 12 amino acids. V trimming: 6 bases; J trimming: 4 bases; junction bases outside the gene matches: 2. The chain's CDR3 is CASRQGSTEAFF. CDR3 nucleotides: TGTGCCAGTAGACAGGGGAGCACTGAAGCTTTCTTT.

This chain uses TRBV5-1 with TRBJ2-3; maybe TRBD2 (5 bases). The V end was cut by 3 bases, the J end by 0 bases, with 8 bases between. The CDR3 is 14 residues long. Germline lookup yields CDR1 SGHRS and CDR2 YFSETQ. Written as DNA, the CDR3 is TGCGCCAGCAGCTCACTAGAGAGCACAGATACGCAGTATTTT. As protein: CASSSLESTDTQYF.

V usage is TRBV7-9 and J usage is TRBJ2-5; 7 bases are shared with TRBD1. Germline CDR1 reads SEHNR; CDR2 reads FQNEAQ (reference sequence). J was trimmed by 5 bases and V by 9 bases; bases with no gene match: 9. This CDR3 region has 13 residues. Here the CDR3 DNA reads TGTGCCAGTGGGAACAGGGGAGCGGAGACCCAGTACTTC. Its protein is CASGNRGAETQYF. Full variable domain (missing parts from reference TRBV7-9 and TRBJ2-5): DTGVSQNPRHKITKRGQNVTFRCDPISEHNRLYWYRQTLGQGPEFLTYFQNEAQLEKSRLLSDRFSAERPKGSFSTLEIQRTEQGDSAMYLCASGNRGAETQYFGPGTRLLVL.

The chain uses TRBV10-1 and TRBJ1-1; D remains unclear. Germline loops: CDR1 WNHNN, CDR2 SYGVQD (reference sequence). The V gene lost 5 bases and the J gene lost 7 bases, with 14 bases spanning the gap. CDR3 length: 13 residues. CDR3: CASSHNKAGEAFF. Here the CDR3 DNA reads TGCGCCAGCAGTCACAACAAAGCGGGTGAAGCTTTCTTT.

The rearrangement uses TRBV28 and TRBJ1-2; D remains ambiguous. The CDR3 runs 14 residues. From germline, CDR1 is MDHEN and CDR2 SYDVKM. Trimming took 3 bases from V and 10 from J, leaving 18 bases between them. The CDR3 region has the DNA TGTGCCAGCAGTTTCGCGCGGGTTGGATTGGACTACACCTTC. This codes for CASSFARVGLDYTF.

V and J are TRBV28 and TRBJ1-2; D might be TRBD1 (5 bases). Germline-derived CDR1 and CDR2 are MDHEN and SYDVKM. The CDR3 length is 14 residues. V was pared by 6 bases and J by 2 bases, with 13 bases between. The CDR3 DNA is TGTGCCAGCAGACCCTTGGGGCAGAACTATGGCTACACCTTC. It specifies CASRPLGQNYGYTF.